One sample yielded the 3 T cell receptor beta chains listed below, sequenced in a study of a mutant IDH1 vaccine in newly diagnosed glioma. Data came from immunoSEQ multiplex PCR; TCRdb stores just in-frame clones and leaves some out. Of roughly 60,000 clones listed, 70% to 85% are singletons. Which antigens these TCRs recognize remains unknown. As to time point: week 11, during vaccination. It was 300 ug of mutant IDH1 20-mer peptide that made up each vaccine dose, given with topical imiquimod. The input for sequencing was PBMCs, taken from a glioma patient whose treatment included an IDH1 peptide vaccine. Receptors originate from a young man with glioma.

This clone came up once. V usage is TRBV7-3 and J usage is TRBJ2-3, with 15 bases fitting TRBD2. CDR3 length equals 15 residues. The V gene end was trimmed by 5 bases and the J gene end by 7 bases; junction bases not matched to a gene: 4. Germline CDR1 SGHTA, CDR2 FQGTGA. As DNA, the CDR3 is TGTGCCAGCAGCCCGGGACTAGCGGGAGGAAATACGCAGTATTTT. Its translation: CASSPGLAGGNTQYF.

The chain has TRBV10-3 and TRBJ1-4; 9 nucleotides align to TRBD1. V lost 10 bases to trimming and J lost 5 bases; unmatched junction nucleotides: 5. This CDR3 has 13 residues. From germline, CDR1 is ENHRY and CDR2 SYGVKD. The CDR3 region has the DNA TGTGCCAGTCAACAGGGGGCAAATGAAAAACTGTTTTTT. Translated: CASQQGANEKLFF.

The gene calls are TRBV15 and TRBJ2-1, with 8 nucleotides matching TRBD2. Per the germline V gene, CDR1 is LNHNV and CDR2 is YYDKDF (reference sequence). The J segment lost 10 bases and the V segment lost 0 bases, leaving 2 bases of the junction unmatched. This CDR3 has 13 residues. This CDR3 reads CATSRDRTSEQFF. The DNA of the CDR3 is TGTGCCACCAGCAGAGATCGGACTAGCGAGCAGTTCTTC.